This T cell receptor beta chain was sequenced for a study of OX40 agonist ivuxolimab in advanced cancers. The overall study: Three dose-escalation patients had partial responses: one with hepatocellular carcinoma and two with cutaneous melanoma.

Study results and limitations: There were, on average, more expanded clones in CD8+ T cells than in CD4+. The CD4+ and CD8+ T cells in the blood had expanded clonally by week 6 at 0.1 to 3.0 mg/kg.

This clone was seen once. The antigen is undetermined. Baseline was the first blood sampling point, followed by cycle 4 day 1 and cycle 7 day 1. The method was immunoSEQ multiplex PCR; TCRdb's version includes in-frame clones alone and lacks a portion of them. The sample lists about 52,000 clones, about 85% seen once, with 14% in the top ten. Material: CD4+ or CD8+ T cells sorted from blood, obtained in a trial of the OX40 agonist ivuxolimab. This receptor was taken from an adult with an advanced solid tumor such as melanoma, head and neck, liver or kidney cancer.

CDR3 in DNA: TGTGCCAGCAGCTTGGGCAGCCGGAGCACTGAAGCTTTCTTT. As protein: CASSLGSRSTEAFF. The chain combines TRBV28 with TRBJ1-1, with D hard to call. CDR1 MDHEN and CDR2 SYDVKM come from the germline V gene. This CDR3 has 14 residues. The V end lost 6 bases, the J end lost 4 bases, and 15 bases lay between the germline ends. Complete variable domain (other parts from reference TRBV28 and TRBJ1-1): DVKVTQSSRYLVKRTGEKVFLECVQDMDHENMFWYRQDPGLGLRLIYFSYDVKMKEKGDIPEGYSVSREKKERFSLILESASTNQTSMYLCASSLGSRSTEAFFGQGTRLTVV.